This T cell receptor (beta chain) derives from a study of T-cell reconstitution after alpha-beta-depleted transplantation in children. This clonotype has just a few counts. Its antigen is unidentified. Unique molecular identifiers were incorporated during preparation of the TCRbeta library. TCRdb used MiXCR to reprocess the PCR reads, holding one entry per CDR3 protein. The sample carries 800,000 to 1,000,000 distinct CDR3 sequences, 25% to 35% recorded once. Germline CDR1 is SGHRS and CDR2 is YFSETQ. V lost 0 bases and J lost 9, with 10 bases in between. The CDR3 contains 13 residues. Points from the study as a whole: Counts and diversity of T cells one year after transplant came mostly from newly produced T cells. Approximately two months post-transplant, alpha-beta T cells reportedly originated from several hundred expanded graft clones.

The sample was PBMCs, mostly from graft donor cells, taken 360 days after TCRalphabeta/CD19-depleted stem cell transplant. J is TRBJ2-1 and V is TRBV5-1; a weak D match, TRBD1 (5 bases). This TCR was recovered from a boy younger than two who had a stem cell transplant for SCID, so the T cells may come from the graft donor. In DNA form, the CDR3 reads TGCGCCAGCAGCTTGGAGGGGTATGGTGAGCAGTTCTTC. This translates into CASSLEGYGEQFF. The whole variable domain, filled in from reference TRBV5-1 and TRBJ2-1, reads KAGVTQTPRYLIKTRGQQVTLSCSPISGHRSVSWYQQTPGQGLQFLFEYFSETQRNKGNFPGRFSGRQFSNSRSEMNVSTLELGDSALYLCASSLEGYGEQFFGPGTRLTVL.